The T cell receptor (beta chain) under discussion was sequenced for a study of blood T cell repertoires in COVID-19. The V gene lost 6 bases and the J gene lost 8 bases, with 16 bases spanning the gap. CDR1 MNHEY and CDR2 SMNVEV come from the germline V gene (reference sequence). This CDR3 has 14 amino acids. Authors' processing steps: Reference gene primer amplification in the assay estimated nucleated cell counts. TCRdb's table, derived via immunoSEQ multiplex PCR, lists solely in-frame clones and lacks some. The V and J calls and the clone size are those of that table, but D and trimming were determined from the DNA. The sample contains 100,000 to 110,000 clones, roughly 84% of which appear only once.

Sequences were obtained from peripheral blood. The sequence was obtained from a man aged 25 to 40 in a cohort sampled during active COVID-19. The rearrangement uses TRBV27 and TRBJ1-4; no clear D gene. The CDR3 sequence: CASSPGGVGEKLFF. As DNA, the CDR3 is TGTGCCAGCAGCCCTGGCGGGGTTGGAGAAAAACTGTTTTTT.